These 2 T cell receptor beta chains came from one sample sequenced in a study of PD-L1 blockade in urothelial cancer. Repertoires were generated with immunoSEQ multiplex PCR, while TCRdb's copy carries only in-frame clones and drops some. The repertoire holds more than 95,000 clones, with about 83% as singletons. Noted time point: peripheral blood 6 weeks after treatment start. Sample: PBMCs, taken around atezolizumab (anti-PD-L1) treatment. All receptors come from a man aged 45 to 65 with urothelial cancer.

CDR3 region: CASSIGGTPRELFF. CDR3 coding DNA: TGTGCCAGTAGTATAGGCGGGACCCCCCGGGAGCTGTTTTTT. This rearrangement joins TRBV19 to TRBJ2-2; tentatively, D is TRBD2 (6 bases). Germline V gene lookup returns CDR1 LNHDA and CDR2 SQIVND (reference sequence). V was trimmed by 1 base and J by 9 bases, leaving 12 bases between them. CDR3 size: 14 residues.

The DNA for the CDR3 is TGTGCCAGCGATCAACGGGACAGGGGACGCGAAAAACTGTTTTTT. Translated: CASDQRDRGREKLFF. This chain uses TRBV21-1 with TRBJ1-4; whether TRBD1, the table's D call, matches the DNA was not checked. TRBV21-1 is shown as a pseudogene. The CDR3 is made up of 15 amino acids.